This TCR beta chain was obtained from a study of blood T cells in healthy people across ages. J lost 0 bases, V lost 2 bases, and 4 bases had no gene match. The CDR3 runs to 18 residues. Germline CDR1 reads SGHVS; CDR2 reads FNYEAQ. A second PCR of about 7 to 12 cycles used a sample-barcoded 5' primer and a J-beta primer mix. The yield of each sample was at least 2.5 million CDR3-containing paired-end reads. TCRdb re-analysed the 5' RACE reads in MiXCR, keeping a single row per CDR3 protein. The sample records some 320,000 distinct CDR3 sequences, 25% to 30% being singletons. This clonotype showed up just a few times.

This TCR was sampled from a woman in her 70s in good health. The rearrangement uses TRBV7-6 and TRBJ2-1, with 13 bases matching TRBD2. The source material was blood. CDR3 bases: TGTGCCAGCAGCTTAACTAGCGGGAGGGTTCACTCCTACAATGAGCAGTTCTTC. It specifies CASSLTSGRVHSYNEQFF.